The 3 T cell receptor beta chains below come from one sample, sequenced in a study of cytomegalovirus exposure and HLA in healthy donors. The PCR used 60 Vbeta and 13 Jbeta primers. Clones were read by immunoSEQ multiplex PCR, and TCRdb kept only the in-frame ones, dropping some. The table has under 150,000 clones, approximately 82% seen once. The material sequenced was PBMCs. The receptor source for this set is a man in his fifties in good health and CMV-seronegative.

The chain links TRBV30 to TRBJ1-2, with 11 bases lining up with TRBD1. V dropped 7 bases and J dropped 3; count of bases not matched to a gene: 4. The CDR3 totals 13 residues. CDR1 and CDR2 (germline): GTSNPN, SVGIG (reference sequence). The DNA of the CDR3 is TGTGCCTCTGGGGACAGGGGGGACTATGGCTACACCTTC. Protein product: CASGDRGDYGYTF.

The chain couples TRBV28 to TRBJ1-2, with D perhaps matching TRBD1 (6 bases). V gave up 3 bases and J gave up 4 bases, with 15 bases separating them. Germline loops: CDR1 MDHEN, CDR2 SYDVKM. There are 15 residues in the CDR3. CDR3 coding DNA: TGTGCCAGCAGTTTGAGGGGGACGGGTGGCTATGGCTACACCTTC. Amino acid sequence: CASSLRGTGGYGYTF.

This sequence joins TRBV7-2 and TRBJ2-7, with D possibly TRBD1 on 5 matching bases. Trimming took 0 bases from V and 1 from J, leaving 16 bases between them. The CDR3 runs 17 residues. Germline V CDR1 and CDR2: SGHTA, FQGNSA. CDR3 coding DNA: TGTGCCAGCAGCTTAGCGTGGGCAGGGCGTTTGTCCTACGAGCAGTACTTC. Protein sequence: CASSLAWAGRLSYEQYF.